The clone carrying this TCR beta chain was seen many times. Its antigen is currently unknown. Per the germline V gene, CDR1 is MGHRA and CDR2 is YSYEKL. CDR3 length: 15 residues. The V end was cut by 0 bases, the J end by 7 bases, with 10 bases between. The data originate from a study of cytotoxic CD8 clonotypes in ibrutinib-treated CLL. Across the study: Outcomes included around 25 partial and 2 complete responses; after median roughly 69 months, roughly 14 stayed remitted and around 12 progressed.

Deep sequencing aimed at 1 in 200,000 to 1 in 1 million T cells' resolution. Using immunoSEQ multiplex PCR, the repertoire was profiled, and TCRdb retains in-frame clones only, with some absent. The profile covers around 200,000 clones, with 60% to 80% appearing a single time and 5.5% to 7% taken by the ten largest. Study-wide results and limits: At ibrutinib response, clonality increased, and at progression it declined back toward baseline. Baseline clonality was higher than in age-matched healthy donors and moved in step with circulating CD8+ T-cell counts.

This TCR was sampled from a human donor with chronic lymphocytic leukemia. Sequenced here: PBMCs, sampled after 12 months of ibrutinib treatment. V usage is TRBV4-1 and J usage is TRBJ1-6; D gene ambiguous. CDR3 sequence (DNA): TGCGCCAGCAGCCAAGACGAACTGTTGAATTCACCCCTCCACTTT. Protein product: CASSQDELLNSPLHF.